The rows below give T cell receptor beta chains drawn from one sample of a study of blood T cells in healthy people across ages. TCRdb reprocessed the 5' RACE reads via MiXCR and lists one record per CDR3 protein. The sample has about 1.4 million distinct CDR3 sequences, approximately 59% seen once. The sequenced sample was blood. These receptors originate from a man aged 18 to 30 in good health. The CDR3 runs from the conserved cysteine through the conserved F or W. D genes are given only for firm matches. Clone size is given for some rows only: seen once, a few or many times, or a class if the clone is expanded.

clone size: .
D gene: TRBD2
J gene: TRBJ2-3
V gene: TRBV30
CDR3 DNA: TGTGCCTGGAGTGTTTTTAGCGGGAGTGGAGATACGCAGTATTTT
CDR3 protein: CAWSVFSGSGDTQYF

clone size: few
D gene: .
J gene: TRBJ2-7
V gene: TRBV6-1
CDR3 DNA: TGTGCCAGGGACTTCTCCTACGAGCAGTACTTC
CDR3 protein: CARDFSYEQYF

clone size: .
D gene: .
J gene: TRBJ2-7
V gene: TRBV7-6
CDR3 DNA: TGTGCCAGCAGCTACCGGGACGCCGCGTACGAGCAGTACTTC
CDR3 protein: CASSYRDAAYEQYF

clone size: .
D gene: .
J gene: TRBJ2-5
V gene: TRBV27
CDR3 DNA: TGTGCCAGCAGTCAACTCGGGACCGATGAAGAGACCCAGTACTTC
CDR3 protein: CASSQLGTDEETQYF

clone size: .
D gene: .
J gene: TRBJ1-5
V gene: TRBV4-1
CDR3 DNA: TGCGCCAGCAGCAGGGCGGCCTATCCTAACTCCAATCAGCCCCAGCATTTT
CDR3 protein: CASSRAAYPNSNQPQHF

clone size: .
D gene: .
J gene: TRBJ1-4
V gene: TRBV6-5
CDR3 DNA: TGTGCCAGCAGTTACTCGAGAACGGGACTTCTGGAAAAACTGTTTTTT
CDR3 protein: CASSYSRTGLLEKLFF

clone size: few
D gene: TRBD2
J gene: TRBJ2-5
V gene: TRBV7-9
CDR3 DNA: TGTGCCAGCAGCCCCACTAGCGGGAGACACTTTGGGGAGCAGTACTTC
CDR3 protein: CASSPTSGRHFGEQYF

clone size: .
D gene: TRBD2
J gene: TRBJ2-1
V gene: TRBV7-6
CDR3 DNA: TGTGCCAGCAGCTTTGGCGGGAGTGTGAATGAGCAGTTCTTC
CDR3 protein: CASSFGGSVNEQFF

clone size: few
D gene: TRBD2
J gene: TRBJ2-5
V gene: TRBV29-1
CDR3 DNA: TGCAGCGTTGAGTTCTCTAGCGGGGGCAGTATGTTAGAGACCCAGTACTTC
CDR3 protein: CSVEFSSGGSMLETQYF

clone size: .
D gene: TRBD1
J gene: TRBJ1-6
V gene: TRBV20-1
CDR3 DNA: TGCAGTGCAACCTACCGGGACAGAAATTCACCCCTCCACTTT
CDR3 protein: CSATYRDRNSPLHF

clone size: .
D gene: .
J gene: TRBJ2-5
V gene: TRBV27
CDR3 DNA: TGTGCCAGCATCGCCCTCGGGACCCAGTACTTC
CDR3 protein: CASIALGTQYF

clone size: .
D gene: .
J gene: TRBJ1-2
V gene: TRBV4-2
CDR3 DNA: TGTGCCAGCAGCCAAGCCCCTGGGGGAGAACTATATGGCTACACCTTC
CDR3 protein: CASSQAPGGELYGYTF

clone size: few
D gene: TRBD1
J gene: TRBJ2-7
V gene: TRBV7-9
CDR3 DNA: TGTGCCAGCAGCTCCACCGGTAGCGAACAGGGGACGATCTACGAGCAGTACTTC
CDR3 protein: CASSSTGSEQGTIYEQYF

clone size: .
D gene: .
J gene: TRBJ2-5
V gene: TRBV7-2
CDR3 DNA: TGTGCCAGCAGCCCCCGGATTGAGACCCAGTACTTC
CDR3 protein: CASSPRIETQYF

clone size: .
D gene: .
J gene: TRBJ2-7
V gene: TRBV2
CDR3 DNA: TGTGCCAGCAGTGAGTCGGAGGAAACGCCCTACGAGCAGTACTTC
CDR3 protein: CASSESEETPYEQYF

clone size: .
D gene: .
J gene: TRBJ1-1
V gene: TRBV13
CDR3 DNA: TGTGCCAGCAGCTTAGGGTCCGGTCGTGTTTTCTTT
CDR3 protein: CASSLGSGRVFF

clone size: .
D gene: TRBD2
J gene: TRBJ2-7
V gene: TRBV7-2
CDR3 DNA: TGTGCCAGCAGCTTAGCGCGAAGTTCTCGAGCGGGAGGGGACGAGCAGTACTTC
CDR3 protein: CASSLARSSRAGGDEQYF

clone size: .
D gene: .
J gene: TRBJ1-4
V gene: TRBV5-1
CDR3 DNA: TGCGCCAGCAGTTCACAGGGATCGAGTGAAAAACTGTTTTTT
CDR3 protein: CASSSQGSSEKLFF

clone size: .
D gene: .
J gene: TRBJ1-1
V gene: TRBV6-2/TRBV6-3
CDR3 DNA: TGTGCCAGCAGTTCCCAGTGGCCTGAAGCTTTCTTT
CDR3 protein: CASSSQWPEAFF

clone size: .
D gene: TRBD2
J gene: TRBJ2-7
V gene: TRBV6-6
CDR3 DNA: TGTGCCATCGGATTCATAGCGGGAAGAACCAATGAGCAGTACTTC
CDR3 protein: CAIGFIAGRTNEQYF

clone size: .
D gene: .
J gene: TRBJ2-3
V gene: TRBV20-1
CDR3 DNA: TGCAGTGCTAGGGGAGGACAGTCCAACACAGATACGCAGTATTTT
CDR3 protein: CSARGGQSNTDTQYF

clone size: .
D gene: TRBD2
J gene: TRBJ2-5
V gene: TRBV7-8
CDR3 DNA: TGTGCCAGCAGCTCGTTAGGACTAGCGGGGACAGAGACCCAGTACTTC
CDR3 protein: CASSSLGLAGTETQYF

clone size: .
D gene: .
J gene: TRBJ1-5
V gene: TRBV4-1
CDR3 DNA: TGCGCCAGCAGCCAAGACCCGAACCCCCTCAATCAGCCCCAGCATTTT
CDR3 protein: CASSQDPNPLNQPQHF

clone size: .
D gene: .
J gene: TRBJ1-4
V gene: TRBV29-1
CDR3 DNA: TGCAGCGTTGAAGAAAGGGATGAAAAACTGTTTTTT
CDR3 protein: CSVEERDEKLFF

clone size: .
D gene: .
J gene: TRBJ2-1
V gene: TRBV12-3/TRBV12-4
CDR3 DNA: TGTGCCAGCAGTTTTAGACAGCACAATGAGCAGTTCTTC
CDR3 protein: CASSFRQHNEQFF

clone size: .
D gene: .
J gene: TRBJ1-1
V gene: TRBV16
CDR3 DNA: TGTGCCAGCAGCCAATCGGTTGGCGGTGAAGCTTTCTTT
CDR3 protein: CASSQSVGGEAFF

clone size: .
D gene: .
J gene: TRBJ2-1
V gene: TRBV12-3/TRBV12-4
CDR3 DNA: TGTGCCAGCGGCCCAACTAGGCACCGCAATGAGCAGTTCTTC
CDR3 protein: CASGPTRHRNEQFF

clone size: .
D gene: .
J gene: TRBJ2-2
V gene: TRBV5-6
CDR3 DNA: TGTGCCAGCAGCTTGCGTCAGTTACTCACCGGGGAGCTGTTTTTT
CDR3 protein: CASSLRQLLTGELFF

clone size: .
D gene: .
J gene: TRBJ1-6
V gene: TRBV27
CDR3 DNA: TGTGCCAGCAGTTTATCCGGGAGGGGACAATATAATTCACCCCTCCACTTT
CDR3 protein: CASSLSGRGQYNSPLHF

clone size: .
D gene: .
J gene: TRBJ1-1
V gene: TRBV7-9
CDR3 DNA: TGTGCCAGCAGCTTTTCCGGGGTATCTTTCTTT
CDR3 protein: CASSFSGVSFF

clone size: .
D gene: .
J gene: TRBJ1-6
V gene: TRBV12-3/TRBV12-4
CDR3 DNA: TGTGCCAGCAGTTACGGACAATCGGATTCACCCCTCCACTTT
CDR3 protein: CASSYGQSDSPLHF

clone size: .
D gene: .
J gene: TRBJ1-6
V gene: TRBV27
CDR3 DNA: TGTGCCAGCAGTTCAACATTCCACAGGGAAGACAATTCACCCCTCCACTTT
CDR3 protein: CASSSTFHREDNSPLHF

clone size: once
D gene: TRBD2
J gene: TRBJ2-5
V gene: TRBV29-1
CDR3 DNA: TGCAGCTCCGGCCCCCCCCCGGGACTAGCGTTCAATGAGCAGTACTTC
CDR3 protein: CSSGPPPGLAFNEQYF

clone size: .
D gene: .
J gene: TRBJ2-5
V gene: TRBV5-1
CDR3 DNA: TGCGCCAGCAGCTTGGTGATTAATCACCAAGAGACCCAGTACTTC
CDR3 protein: CASSLVINHQETQYF

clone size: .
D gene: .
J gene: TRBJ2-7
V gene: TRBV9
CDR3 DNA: TGTGCCAGTACCGCCGGTCCGACAACCTACGAGCAGTACTTC
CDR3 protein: CASTAGPTTYEQYF

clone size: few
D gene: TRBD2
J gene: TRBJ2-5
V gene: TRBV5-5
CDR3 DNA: TGTGCCAGCAGCTCAGACCCACTAGCGGGGGGTTCCCGGTCCCAGTACTTC
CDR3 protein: CASSSDPLAGGSRSQYF

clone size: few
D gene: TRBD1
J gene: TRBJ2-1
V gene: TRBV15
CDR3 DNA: TGTGCCACCGGGGCCGGGACAGGAAGCCTCAATGAGCAGTTCTTC
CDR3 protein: CATGAGTGSLNEQFF

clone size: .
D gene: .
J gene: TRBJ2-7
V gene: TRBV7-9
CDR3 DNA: TGTGCCAGCGAGCAGGGGTACTCCTACGAGCAGTACTTC
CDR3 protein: CASEQGYSYEQYF

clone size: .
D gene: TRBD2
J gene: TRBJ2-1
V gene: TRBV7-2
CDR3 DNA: TGTGCCAGCAGCTTAGCTAGCGGGGGTTGGGAGCAGTTCTTC
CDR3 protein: CASSLASGGWEQFF

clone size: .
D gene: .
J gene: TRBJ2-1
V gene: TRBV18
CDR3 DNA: TGTGCCAGCTCACCAACCGACAAGGAGAACTACAATGAGCAGTTCTTC
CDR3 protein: CASSPTDKENYNEQFF

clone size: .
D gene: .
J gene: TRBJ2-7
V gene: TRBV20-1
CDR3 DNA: TGCAGTGCTAGTATCGGAATTGCCTACGAGCAGTACTTC
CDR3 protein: CSASIGIAYEQYF

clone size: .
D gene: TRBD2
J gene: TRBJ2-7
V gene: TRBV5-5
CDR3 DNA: TGTGCCAGCAGCGCACTACCGGGACTAGCTTCTTACGAGCAGTACTTC
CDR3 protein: CASSALPGLASYEQYF

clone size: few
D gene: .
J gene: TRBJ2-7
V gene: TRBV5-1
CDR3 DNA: TGCGCCAGCAGCCACAAACCGGGGCTGTACGAGCAGTACTTC
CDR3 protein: CASSHKPGLYEQYF

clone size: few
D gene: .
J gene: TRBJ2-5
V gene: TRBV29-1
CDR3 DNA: TGCAGCGTTTGGAGAGTGTACGAAGAGACCCAGTACTTC
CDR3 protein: CSVWRVYEETQYF

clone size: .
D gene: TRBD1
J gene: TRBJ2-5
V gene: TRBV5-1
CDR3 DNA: TGCGCCAGCAGCGGGACAGGTGCCCAAGAGACCCAGTACTTC
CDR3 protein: CASSGTGAQETQYF

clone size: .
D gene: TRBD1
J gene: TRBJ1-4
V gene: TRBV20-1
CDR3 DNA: TGCAGTGCCATTCAGGGGACAGGAGATGAAAAACTGTTTTTT
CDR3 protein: CSAIQGTGDEKLFF

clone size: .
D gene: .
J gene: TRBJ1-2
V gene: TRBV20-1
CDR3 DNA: TGCAGTGCTAGAGATACAGGGCGCGGCTACACCTTC
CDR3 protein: CSARDTGRGYTF

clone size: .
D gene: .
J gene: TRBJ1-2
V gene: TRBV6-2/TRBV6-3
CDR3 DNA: TGTGCCAGCAGTCTTGGCCTGGTCGGTAGCTACACCTTC
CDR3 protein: CASSLGLVGSYTF

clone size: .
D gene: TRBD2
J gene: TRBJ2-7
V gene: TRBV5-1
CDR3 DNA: TGCGCCAGCAGCTCCCTTAGCGGGTTATCCTACGAGCAGTACTTC
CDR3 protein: CASSSLSGLSYEQYF

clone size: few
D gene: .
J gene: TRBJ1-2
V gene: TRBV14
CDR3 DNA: TGTGCCAGCAGCCAAGGGTTGGGCCTCTCCAACTATGGCTACACCTTC
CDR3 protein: CASSQGLGLSNYGYTF

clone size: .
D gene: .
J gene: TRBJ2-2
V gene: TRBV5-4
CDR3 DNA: TGTGCCAGCAGCCCGGAACTTCCCGGGACTGTAGCCGGGGAGCTGTTTTTT
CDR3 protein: CASSPELPGTVAGELFF

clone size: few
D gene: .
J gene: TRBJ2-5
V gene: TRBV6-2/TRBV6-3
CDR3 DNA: TGTGCCAGCAGTGTCTTCAGGGTCTCCCAAGAGACCCAGTACTTC
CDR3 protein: CASSVFRVSQETQYF

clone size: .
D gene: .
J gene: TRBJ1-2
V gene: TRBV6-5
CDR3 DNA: TGTGCCAGCAGTTACTCTTTCCGAGTCGTTAACTATGGCTACACCTTC
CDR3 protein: CASSYSFRVVNYGYTF

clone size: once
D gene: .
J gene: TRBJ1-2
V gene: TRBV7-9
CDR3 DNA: TGTGCCAGCAGCCTCAGGGGTAATCCGGACTATGGCTACACCTTC
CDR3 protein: CASSLRGNPDYGYTF

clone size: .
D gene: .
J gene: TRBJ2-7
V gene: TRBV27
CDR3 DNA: TGTGCCAGCAGTCCCACCCCAGAGTCCTACAATGAGCAGTACTTC
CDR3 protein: CASSPTPESYNEQYF

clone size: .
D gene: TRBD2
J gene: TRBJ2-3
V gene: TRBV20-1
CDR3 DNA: TGCAGTGCTTCGACTAGCACTAGCACAGATACGCAGTATTTT
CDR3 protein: CSASTSTSTDTQYF

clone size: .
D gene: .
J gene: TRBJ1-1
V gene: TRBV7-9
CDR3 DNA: TGTGCCAGCAGCTCGCAGTGGGACACTGAAGCTTTCTTT
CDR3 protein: CASSSQWDTEAFF

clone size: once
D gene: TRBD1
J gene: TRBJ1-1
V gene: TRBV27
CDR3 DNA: TGTGCCAGCAGCCCTCTGACAGGGCTGAACACTGAAGCTTTCTTT
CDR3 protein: CASSPLTGLNTEAFF

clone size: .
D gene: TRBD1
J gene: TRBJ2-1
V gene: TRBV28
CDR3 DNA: TGTGCCAGCACCCTGGACAGGGCCACCTACAATGAGCAGTTCTTC
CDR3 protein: CASTLDRATYNEQFF

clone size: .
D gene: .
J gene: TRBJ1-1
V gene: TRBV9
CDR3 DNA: TGTGCCAGCAGCCCAACCAGTAAGAACACTGAAGCTTTCTTT
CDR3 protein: CASSPTSKNTEAFF